These 25 T cell receptor beta chains originate from one sample sequenced in a study of blood T cells in healthy people across ages. Alongside a J-beta primer mix, a sample-barcoded 5' primer served in a second PCR lasting 7 to 11 cycles. TCRdb reanalysed the 5' RACE reads using MiXCR and keeps one entry per CDR3 protein. The repertoire includes approximately 800,000 distinct CDR3 sequences, roughly 26% of them detected once, and under 3% sits in the top ten. The same specimen was also included in a second study, on T cells of mothers and their children.

Sequences were obtained from blood. The receptors here all came from a boy aged 10-17 years in good health.

The table lists this clonotype with many counts. The chain links TRBV7-3 to TRBJ1-3; no clear D. V dropped 6 bases and J dropped 0 bases, with 6 bases sitting between them. This CDR3 is 13 amino acids long. Germline V gives CDR1 SGHTA, CDR2 FQGTGA. The CDR3 sequence is CASSLSSGNTIYF. The CDR3 DNA reads as TGTGCCAGCAGTCTGAGCTCTGGAAACACCATATATTTT.

This rearrangement joins TRBV6-1 to TRBJ1-4; D remains unclear. Germline assignment: CDR1 MNHNS and CDR2 SASEGT. The CDR3 runs 18 residues. Trimming cost V 4 bases and J 13 bases, with 31 bases left between them. CDR3 region: CASSGIRSRTMRYPGLFF. The DNA of the CDR3 is TGTGCCAGCAGTGGGATACGGAGTCGCACTATGAGGTATCCGGGACTGTTTTTT.

V usage is TRBV28 and J usage is TRBJ2-2; the D gene is possibly TRBD2 (5 bases). The CDR3 has 14 amino acids. Trimming shortened V by 6 bases and J by 4 bases, and 12 bases separated the two germline ends. Germline V gene sequence: CDR1 MDHEN, CDR2 SYDVKM. CDR3 sequence (DNA): TGTGCCAGCAGCCGACGGACTGCCACCGGGGAGCTGTTTTTT. It specifies CASSRRTATGELFF.

The J gene is TRBJ2-7, the V gene TRBV14, with TRBD2 matching 9 bases. Germline V CDR1 and CDR2: SGHDN, FVKESK. CDR3 length equals 19 residues. V shed 0 bases and J 3 bases; nucleotides not matched to a gene: 15. The CDR3 region is CASSQEPWGSGGLDYEQYF. The DNA of the CDR3 is TGTGCCAGCAGCCAAGAACCTTGGGGTAGCGGGGGTCTCGACTACGAGCAGTACTTC.

The gene calls are TRBV6-1 and TRBJ1-2; possibly TRBD1 for D (5 bases). V dropped 4 bases and J dropped 4 bases, with 13 bases sitting between them. In germline, CDR1 is MNHNS, CDR2 SASEGT. There are 14 residues in the CDR3. CDR3 DNA: TGTGCCAGCAGTGCGCACAGGTTCCTCTATGGCTACACCTTC. Translated, it gives CASSAHRFLYGYTF.

The chain links TRBV7-9 to TRBJ2-7; 8 bases agree with TRBD1. The CDR3 is 17 residues long. Germline V gives CDR1 SEHNR, CDR2 FQNEAQ (reference sequence). J gave up 3 bases and V 3 bases, and 13 bases lay outside the gene matches. The CDR3 DNA reads as TGTGCCAGCAGCTTCGTGGGGACAGGTGCCAAACGCTACGAGCAGTACTTC. This translates into CASSFVGTGAKRYEQYF. Based on the CDR3 plus reference TRBV7-9 and TRBJ2-7, the full variable domain is DTGVSQNPRHKITKRGQNVTFRCDPISEHNRLYWYRQTLGQGPEFLTYFQNEAQLEKSRLLSDRFSAERPKGSFSTLEIQRTEQGDSAMYLCASSFVGTGAKRYEQYFGPGTRLTVT.

This clonotype was picked up a small number of times. The chain employs TRBV5-1 and TRBJ2-7; D is undetermined. Germline CDR1 and CDR2: SGHRS and YFSETQ. Trimming removed 0 bases from V and 2 bases from J, with 6 bases in between. CDR3 length: 13 amino acids. The CDR3 is CASSLERPYEQYF. CDR3 nucleotides: TGCGCCAGCAGCTTGGAGCGACCCTACGAGCAGTACTTC.

This chain joins TRBV12-3 or TRBV12-4 and TRBJ2-3; TRBD2 agrees at 9 bases. This CDR3 spans 16 amino acids. V lost 3 bases, J lost 2 bases, and 6 bases stayed unmatched. CDR3 protein: CASSFRRGGYTDTQYF. As DNA, the CDR3 is TGTGCCAGCAGTTTTCGGCGGGGGGGATACACAGATACGCAGTATTTT.

V usage is TRBV9 and J usage is TRBJ2-7; the match to TRBD1 covers 9 bases. The CDR3 totals 14 residues. V shed 5 bases and J 3 bases; nucleotides not matched to a gene: 6. Germline CDR1 SGDLS, CDR2 YYNGEE. The CDR3 DNA follows: TGTGCCAGCAGGGGGAGGGACAGGGACTACGAGCAGTACTTC. Protein product: CASRGRDRDYEQYF.

The rearrangement links TRBV9 to TRBJ2-4; D ambiguous. The germline V gene has CDR1 SGDLS and CDR2 YYNGEE. CDR3 length: 12 amino acids. Trimming took off 0 bases at V and 12 bases at J, with 10 bases between the two ends. The CDR3: CASSVGDHNQYF. The CDR3 DNA sequence: TGTGCCAGCAGCGTAGGCGACCATAATCAGTACTTC.

This clonotype was detected a few times. A much bigger clone sits one base away, suggesting this may be a read error. The CDR3 spells CASSLWAGAAFF. In nucleotides, the CDR3 is TGTGCCAGCAGTTTATGGGCGGGGGCGGCTTTCTTT. The chain is built from TRBV28 and TRBJ1-1; tentatively, D is TRBD1 (6 bases). Germline V gives CDR1 MDHEN, CDR2 SYDVKM. The CDR3 runs 12 residues. V gave up 0 bases and J gave up 11 bases, with 10 bases separating them.

This clonotype turned up a few times. J is TRBJ1-2 and V is TRBV19; the match to TRBD1 covers 8 bases. Germline lookup yields CDR1 LNHDA and CDR2 SQIVND (reference sequence). V gave up 4 bases and J gave up 9 bases; unmatched junction bases: 13. The CDR3 sequence is 15 residues long. In nucleotides, the CDR3 is TGTGCCAGTAGTAGTGGGACAGGACGACAACTGAGCTACACCTTC. Encoded protein: CASSSGTGRQLSYTF. The whole variable domain, filled in from reference TRBV19 and TRBJ1-2, reads DGGITQSPKYLFRKEGQNVTLSCEQNLNHDAMYWYRQDPGQGLRLIYYSQIVNDFQKGDIAEGYSVSREKKESFPLTVTSAQKNPTAFYLCASSSGTGRQLSYTFGSGTRLTVV.

The CDR3 bases are TGTGCCAGCAGCCCCTTGGGGACCCAGTACTTC. Translating it yields CASSPLGTQYF. The J gene is TRBJ2-5, the V gene TRBV7-9; D ambiguous. The CDR3 covers 11 residues. The germline V gene has CDR1 SEHNR and CDR2 FQNEAQ (reference sequence). V lost 5 bases, J lost 7 bases, and 8 bases lay in between. Based on the CDR3 plus reference TRBV7-9 and TRBJ2-5, the full variable domain is DTGVSQNPRHKITKRGQNVTFRCDPISEHNRLYWYRQTLGQGPEFLTYFQNEAQLEKSRLLSDRFSAERPKGSFSTLEIQRTEQGDSAMYLCASSPLGTQYFGPGTRLLVL.

The J gene is TRBJ2-3, the V gene TRBV11-3, with D possibly TRBD1 on 5 matching bases. Germline V lookup: CDR1 SGHNT, CDR2 YENEEA. The CDR3 runs to 16 residues. Trimming stripped 1 base from V and 6 bases from J, with 17 bases between. CDR3 bases: TGTGCCAGCAGCTTAGGAGGATGGGGCTTGGATGATACGCAGTATTTT. Translated, it gives CASSLGGWGLDDTQYF.

This clonotype was seen only a few times. The chain uses TRBV5-1 and TRBJ2-7, with D possibly matching TRBD1 (6 bases). Trimming stripped 7 bases from V and 0 bases from J, with 11 bases between. The V gene's germline CDR1 is SGHRS and CDR2 YFSETQ. The CDR3 extends over 13 amino acids. DNA for the CDR3: TGCGCCAGCGGCCGGGACATCTCCTACGAGCAGTACTTC. Translated: CASGRDISYEQYF.

This clonotype has only a few counts. V usage is TRBV9 and J usage is TRBJ1-2; D is unclear. The CDR3 extends over 13 amino acids. Deletions cut 0 bases from V and 5 bases from J, with 8 bases between. Germline V CDR1 and CDR2: SGDLS, YYNGEE. The CDR3 here is CASSVEGLYGYTF. CDR3 sequence (DNA): TGTGCCAGCAGCGTAGAAGGACTATATGGCTACACCTTC. The whole variable domain, filled in from reference TRBV9 and TRBJ1-2, reads DSGVTQTPKHLITATGQRVTLRCSPRSGDLSVYWYQQSLDQGLQFLIQYYNGEERAKGNILERFSAQQFPDLHSELNLSSLELGDSALYFCASSVEGLYGYTFGSGTRLTVV.

The chain joins TRBV7-2 to TRBJ2-7; D may be TRBD1 (6 bases). Near its end, the DNA agrees better with TRBJ2-1, so the J call may be wrong. The CDR3 runs 13 residues. Per germline, CDR1 SGHTA and CDR2 FQGNSA. The CDR3 here is CASSVQGTHEQFF. As DNA, the CDR3 is TGTGCCAGCAGCGTACAGGGAACCCATGAGCAGTTCTTC.

The V and J genes are TRBV7-9 and TRBJ2-4; no clear D gene. The CDR3 runs to 14 residues. In germline, CDR1 is SEHNR, CDR2 FQNEAQ (reference sequence). Trimming removed 3 bases at V and 0 bases at J, with 6 bases between. CDR3 loop: CASSFRVAKNIQYF. The CDR3 DNA reads TGTGCCAGCAGCTTTAGGGTAGCCAAAAACATTCAGTACTTC.

This clonotype has more than one count but fewer than ten. This chain joins TRBV5-1 and TRBJ2-7; the D gene is possibly TRBD1 (5 bases). The CDR3 spans 14 residues. V lost 2 bases and J lost 0, with 9 bases in between. In germline, CDR1 is SGHRS, CDR2 YFSETQ. CDR3 region: CASSFLTASYEQYF. CDR3 sequence (DNA): TGCGCCAGCAGCTTTTTGACAGCCTCCTACGAGCAGTACTTC.

The sample holds a few counts of this clonotype. One end of the junction is discordant with germline, which a read error may explain. The rearrangement joins TRBV5-1 to TRBJ2-3; TRBD2 matches at 10 bases. Germline loops: CDR1 SGHRS, CDR2 YFSETQ. The CDR3 has 16 residues. CDR3 coding DNA: TGCGCCAGCAGCCCAAGGACTAGCGGATACACAGATACGCGGTATTTT. It is translated as CASSPRTSGYTDTRYF. The whole variable domain, remainder taken from reference TRBV5-1 and TRBJ2-3, is KAGVTQTPRYLIKTRGQQVTLSCSPISGHRSVSWYQQTPGQGLQFLFEYFSETQRNKGNFPGRFSGRQFSNSRSEMNVSTLELGDSALYLCASSPRTSGYTDTRYFGPGTRLTVL.

The chain recombines TRBV6-5 with TRBJ1-1; 8 bases fit TRBD1. This CDR3 is built from 13 residues. Trimming at V came to 5 bases and at J to 11 bases, leaving 10 bases not matched to a gene. Germline values: CDR1 MNHEY, CDR2 SVGAGI. CDR3 bases: TGTGCCAGCAGTATACAGGGGGGCCCACATGCTTTCTTT. Translated, it gives CASSIQGGPHAFF.

This rearrangement joins TRBV7-3 to TRBJ1-2; the match to TRBD1 covers 9 bases. Germline trimming cut 4 bases from V and 6 bases from J; bases unmatched to any gene: 3. Germline V gene sequence: CDR1 SGHTA, CDR2 FQGTGA. This CDR3 has 13 amino acids. CDR3 amino acids: CASSSTGGNGYTF. The CDR3 bases are TGTGCCAGCAGCTCAACAGGGGGCAATGGCTACACCTTC.

The sample holds a few counts of this clonotype. This sequence joins TRBV5-1 and TRBJ2-7; 15 bases line up with TRBD2. The junction had 2 bases not matched to a gene; V was cut back by 5 bases and J by 2 bases. The CDR3 has 15 residues. Germline assignment: CDR1 SGHRS and CDR2 YFSETQ. The CDR3 sequence is CASRRTSGGAYEQYF. The CDR3 DNA sequence: TGCGCCAGCAGGAGGACTAGCGGGGGGGCCTACGAGCAGTACTTC.

A few counts support this clonotype. This chain links TRBV7-3 with TRBJ2-1; tentative D call: TRBD2 (6 bases). CDR1 SGHTA and CDR2 FQGTGA come from the germline V gene. V shed 4 bases and J shed 0 bases, with 10 bases lying between them. The CDR3 loop spans 15 amino acids. The CDR3 region has the DNA TGTGCCAGCAGCTGGGGACTGGGCTCCTACAATGAGCAGTTCTTC. It encodes CASSWGLGSYNEQFF.

There are a few counts of this clonotype. The chain combines TRBV12-3 or TRBV12-4 with TRBJ1-2, with TRBD1 identical over 9 bases. Trimming took 8 bases from V and 2 from J; bases not matched to a gene: 6. The CDR3 is made up of 14 amino acids. CDR3 sequence (DNA): TGTGCCAGCGCGGACAGGGGAATAAACTATGGCTACACCTTC. This gives the protein CASADRGINYGYTF.